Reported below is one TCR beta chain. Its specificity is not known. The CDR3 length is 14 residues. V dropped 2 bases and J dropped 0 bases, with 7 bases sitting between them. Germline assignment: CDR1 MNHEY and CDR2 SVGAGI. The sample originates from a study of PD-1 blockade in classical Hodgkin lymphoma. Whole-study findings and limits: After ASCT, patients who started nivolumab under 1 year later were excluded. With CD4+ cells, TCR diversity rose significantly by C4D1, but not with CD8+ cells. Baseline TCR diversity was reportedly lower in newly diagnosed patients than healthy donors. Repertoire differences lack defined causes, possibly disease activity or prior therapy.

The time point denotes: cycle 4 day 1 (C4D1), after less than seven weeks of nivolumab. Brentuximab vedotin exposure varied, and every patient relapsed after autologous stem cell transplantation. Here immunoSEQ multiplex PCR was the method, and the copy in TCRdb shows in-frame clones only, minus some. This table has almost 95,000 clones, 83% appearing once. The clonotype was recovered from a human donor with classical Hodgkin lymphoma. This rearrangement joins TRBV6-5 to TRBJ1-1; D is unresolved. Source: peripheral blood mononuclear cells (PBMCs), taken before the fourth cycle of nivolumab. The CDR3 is CASSYGLLNTEAFF. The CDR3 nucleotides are TGTGCCAGCAGTTACGGGCTCCTGAACACTGAAGCTTTCTTT.